The 25 T cell receptor beta chains below come from one sample, sequenced in a study of blood T cell repertoires in COVID-19. TCRdb's copy holds only in-frame clones and misses some; the assay was immunoSEQ multiplex PCR. The table lists under 70,000 clones, 70% to 90% of them singletons. Sequenced sample: peripheral blood. These TCRs come from a woman aged 65 to 85 with acute or convalescent COVID-19.

The chain employs TRBV19 and TRBJ2-3; possibly TRBD2 for D (5 bases). V lost 10 bases and J lost 1, with 15 bases in between. This CDR3 spans 14 amino acids. Germline V lookup: CDR1 LNHDA, CDR2 SQIVND (reference sequence). CDR3 in amino acids: CATTPGYRTDTQYF. Here the CDR3 DNA reads TGTGCCACCACCCCGGGATACCGCACAGATACGCAGTATTTT.

The J gene is TRBJ2-7, the V gene TRBV5-6; TRBD1 aligns across 12 bases. Germline V CDR1 and CDR2: SGHDT, YYEEEE. The J segment lost 2 bases and the V segment lost 4 bases, leaving 4 bases of the junction unmatched. The CDR3 extends over 15 amino acids. CDR3 loop: CASSQGTGGTYEQYF. CDR3 coding DNA: TGTGCCAGCAGCCAAGGGACAGGGGGCACCTACGAGCAGTACTTC.

The CDR3, as DNA: TGTGCCAGCAGGAGCTCTGGAAACACCATATATTTT. Encoded protein: CASRSSGNTIYF. The chain employs TRBV7-2 and TRBJ1-3; no clear D gene. Deletions cut 6 bases from V and 0 bases from J, with 3 bases between. Germline-derived CDR1 and CDR2 are SGHTA and FQGNSA. There are 12 residues in the CDR3.

The rearrangement links TRBV11-2 to TRBJ1-2; 7 bases are shared with TRBD1. The ends lost 5 bases at V and 0 bases at J; junction bases unmatched: 6. CDR3 size: 15 residues. The germline CDR1 and CDR2 sequences are SGHAT and FQNNGV. This CDR3 reads CASSLGTVSNYGYTF. CDR3 nucleotides: TGTGCCAGCAGCCTGGGGACAGTATCTAACTATGGCTACACCTTC.

This clone showed up just once. The chain employs TRBV24-1 and TRBJ1-5, with 8 positions matching TRBD1. Unmatched junction bases numbered 9, after V lost 3 bases and J lost 6 bases. The germline gives CDR1 KGHDR, CDR2 SFDVKD. The CDR3 spans 16 residues. DNA for the CDR3: TGTGCCACCAGTGATACCGGACAGGGTGTCGGTCAGCCCCAGCATTTT. Its protein is CATSDTGQGVGQPQHF.

The gene calls are TRBV7-9 and TRBJ1-3; no reliable D call. V lost 5 bases and J 0 bases, leaving 11 bases between the germline ends. CDR3 length equals 15 residues. Germline loops: CDR1 SEHNR, CDR2 FQNEAQ (reference sequence). CDR3 residues: CASSPRLVSGNTIYF. CDR3 nucleotides: TGTGCCAGCAGCCCGCGGCTGGTCTCTGGAAACACCATATATTTT.

This clone was picked up one time. V is TRBV12-3 or TRBV12-4 and J is TRBJ1-1, with a tentative D call TRBD1 (6 bases). The germline V and J ends were trimmed by 5 bases and 11 bases, with 15 bases remaining between them. The CDR3 has 12 residues. The CDR3 nucleotides are TGTGCCAGCAGTCCGAGGGGGTGGTGGGCTTTCTTT. Translation: CASSPRGWWAFF.

The rearrangement uses TRBV18 and TRBJ2-2, with D possibly TRBD1 on 5 matching bases. The V end lost 0 bases, the J end lost 5 bases, and 10 bases lay between the germline ends. CDR1 KGHSH and CDR2 LQKENI come from the germline V gene. This CDR3 contains 15 residues. CDR3 in DNA: TGTGCCAGCTCACCACCGGCAGGGAAGACCGGGGAGCTGTTTTTT. Translation gives CASSPPAGKTGELFF.

This sequence joins TRBV28 and TRBJ1-5, with TRBD1 as a possible D gene (5 bases). This CDR3 has 14 residues. Trimming removed 10 bases from V and 0 bases from J, with 13 bases in between. The germline V gene encodes CDR1 MDHEN and CDR2 SYDVKM. The CDR3 loop is CATLDSYSNQPQHF. For the CDR3, the DNA is TGTGCCACCTTAGACAGCTATAGCAATCAGCCCCAGCATTTT.

The V gene is TRBV6-2 or TRBV6-3, the J gene TRBJ2-1, with 11 positions matching TRBD2. CDR1 and CDR2 (germline): MNHEY, SVGEGT. There are 16 residues in the CDR3. V was pared by 0 bases and J by 10 bases, with 8 bases of the junction left unmatched. The CDR3 protein is CASSYSMSSGGREQFF. DNA of the CDR3: TGTGCCAGCAGTTACTCGATGTCTAGCGGGGGGCGGGAGCAGTTCTTC.

This rearrangement joins TRBV29-1 to TRBJ1-1; maybe TRBD1 (5 bases). Deletions cut 4 bases from V and 1 base from J, with 13 bases between. Germline CDR1 reads SQVTM; CDR2 reads ANQGSEA. CDR3 size: 14 residues. The CDR3 DNA reads TGCAGCGTTGTGGGGCGGTTCGGGAACACTGAAGCTTTCTTT. Amino acid sequence: CSVVGRFGNTEAFF.

The rearrangement joins TRBV3-1 (or the pseudogene TRBV3-2) to TRBJ2-1, with 11 bases identical to TRBD2. From germline, CDR1 is LGHDT and CDR2 YNNKEL (reference sequence). This CDR3 spans 19 amino acids. V trimming: 0 bases; J trimming: 0 bases; junction bases outside the gene matches: 7. The CDR3 sequence is CASSQELAGGSSSYNEQFF. CDR3 DNA: TGTGCCAGCAGCCAAGAGCTAGCGGGGGGCTCCAGCTCCTACAATGAGCAGTTCTTC.

A few counts support this clone. The chain has TRBV6-6 and TRBJ1-1; perhaps TRBD1 as D (5 bases). The germline V and J ends were trimmed by 4 bases and 5 bases, with 14 bases remaining between them. The germline gives CDR1 MNHNY, CDR2 SVGAGI (reference sequence). The CDR3 runs to 14 residues. The CDR3 DNA follows: TGTGCCAGCAGTTTTGGCAGGGAGGGGACTGAAGCTTTCTTT. Translation gives CASSFGREGTEAFF.

The table lists this clone with a few counts. This chain links TRBV29-1 with TRBJ2-1; D uncertain. The ends were cut back, 1 base at V and 2 bases at J, with 12 bases in the middle. Germline CDR1 is SQVTM and CDR2 is ANQGSEA. The CDR3 contains 15 residues. The CDR3 reads CSVEGARGTYNEQFF. The CDR3 nucleotides read TGCAGCGTTGAAGGCGCTAGAGGCACCTACAATGAGCAGTTCTTC.

The V gene is TRBV15, the J gene TRBJ1-2, with a possible D match to TRBD1 (5 bases). The CDR3 contains 13 residues. V was pared by 0 bases and J by 8 bases, with 10 bases between. Per germline, CDR1 LNHNV and CDR2 YYDKDF (reference sequence). CDR3 sequence: CATSRDRVYGYTF. In nucleotides, the CDR3 is TGTGCCACCAGCAGAGACAGGGTCTACGGCTACACCTTC.

The chain recombines TRBV5-4 with TRBJ1-3; tentative D call: TRBD1 (6 bases). The V gene's germline CDR1 is SGHNT and CDR2 YYREEE (reference sequence). V was trimmed by 2 bases and J by 3 bases, leaving 9 bases between them. The CDR3 totals 14 residues. CDR3 nucleotides: TGTGCCAGCAGCTTTGGACAGCTTGGAAACACCATATATTTT. This sequence encodes CASSFGQLGNTIYF. Combining the CDR3 with reference TRBV5-4 and TRBJ1-3 gives the whole variable domain ETGVTQSPTHLIKTRGQQVTLRCSSQSGHNTVSWYQQALGQGPQFIFQYYREEENGRGNFPPRFSGLQFPNYSSELNVNALELDDSALYLCASSFGQLGNTIYFGEGSWLTVV.

The chain employs TRBV5-1 and TRBJ1-1; D possibly corresponds to TRBD1 (5 bases). CDR1 and CDR2 (germline): SGHRS, YFSETQ. The CDR3 runs 13 residues. The V end was cut by 4 bases, the J end by 7 bases, with 14 bases between. The CDR3 DNA is TGCGCCAGCAGCCTGCCGGGGGGAGTTGAAGCTTTCTTT. Translating it yields CASSLPGGVEAFF.

V gene TRBV28 combines with J gene TRBJ2-7, with 9 bases matching TRBD1. The CDR3 has 14 residues. The germline CDR1 and CDR2 sequences are MDHEN and SYDVKM. The J segment lost 3 bases and the V segment lost 6 bases, leaving 6 bases of the junction unmatched. The CDR3 region has the DNA TGTGCCAGCAGGAGGGACAGGGACATCTACGAGCAGTACTTC. Its protein is CASRRDRDIYEQYF. Full variable domain (rest looked up from reference TRBV28 and TRBJ2-7): DVKVTQSSRYLVKRTGEKVFLECVQDMDHENMFWYRQDPGLGLRLIYFSYDVKMKEKGDIPEGYSVSREKKERFSLILESASTNQTSMYLCASRRDRDIYEQYFGPGTRLTVT.

CDR3 residues: CASSSLRDYNEQFF. Written as DNA, the CDR3 is TGTGCCAGCAGTTCGTTGAGAGACTACAATGAGCAGTTCTTC. The chain joins TRBV6-6 to TRBJ2-1; D call uncertain. Trimming took 4 bases from V and 3 from J, leaving 10 bases between them. This CDR3 has 14 amino acids. Germline V gene sequence: CDR1 MNHNY, CDR2 SVGAGI (reference sequence).

J is TRBJ1-1 and V is TRBV5-6, with D maybe TRBD1 (6 bases). V lost 3 bases to trimming and J lost 11 bases, with 14 bases between them. Germline V gene lookup returns CDR1 SGHDT and CDR2 YYEEEE. The CDR3 extends over 12 amino acids. The DNA of the CDR3 is TGTGCCAGCAGCTCAGGAAAAAGGGGGGCTTTCTTT. Translating gives CASSSGKRGAFF.

The gene calls are TRBV6-5 and TRBJ2-7, with 8 bases aligning to TRBD2. This CDR3 contains 16 residues. The junction had 14 bases not matched to a gene; V was cut back by 0 bases and J by 10 bases. The germline gives CDR1 MNHEY, CDR2 SVGAGI. As DNA, the CDR3 is TGTGCCAGCAGTTACTCGGGTTCGGGAGGGTCTACGTCACAGTACTTC. Its protein is CASSYSGSGGSTSQYF.

The rearrangement joins TRBV6-5 to TRBJ1-2, with D possibly matching TRBD1 (5 bases). Trimming cost V 6 bases and J 8 bases, with 16 bases left between them. The CDR3 loop spans 13 amino acids. Germline CDR1 MNHEY, CDR2 SVGAGI. CDR3 sequence reads: CASSPGQGGGYTF. CDR3 sequence (DNA): TGTGCCAGCAGCCCCGGGCAGGGAGGCGGCTACACCTTC.

The CDR3 DNA reads TGTGCCAGCAGCTTAAGGGACAGCCCGGAGACCCAGTACTTC. It yields the protein CASSLRDSPETQYF. The chain uses TRBV7-9 and TRBJ2-5; 7 nucleotides agree with TRBD1. This CDR3 has 14 amino acids. Per germline, CDR1 SEHNR and CDR2 FQNEAQ (reference sequence). The ends lost 2 bases at V and 5 bases at J; junction bases unmatched: 5.

The rearrangement joins TRBV9 to TRBJ1-2; 8 nucleotides line up with TRBD1. This CDR3 has 16 amino acids. V shed 0 bases and J 4 bases; nucleotides not matched to a gene: 8. Germline V gene sequence: CDR1 SGDLS, CDR2 YYNGEE. The CDR3 DNA follows: TGTGCCAGCAGCGTAGCTAGGGACAGGTTTAGCTATGGCTACACCTTC. This gives the protein CASSVARDRFSYGYTF. The full variable domain, rest sourced from reference TRBV9 and TRBJ1-2, is DSGVTQTPKHLITATGQRVTLRCSPRSGDLSVYWYQQSLDQGLQFLIQYYNGEERAKGNILERFSAQQFPDLHSELNLSSLELGDSALYFCASSVARDRFSYGYTFGSGTRLTVV.

This sequence joins TRBV7-8 and TRBJ2-5; D unclear. Germline-derived CDR1 and CDR2 are SGHVS and FQNEAQ. Trimming shortened V by 5 bases and J by 5 bases, and 15 bases separated the two germline ends. The CDR3 covers 14 residues. Here the CDR3 DNA reads TGTGCCAGCAGCCTCAGAGCCGTGGGCGAGACCCAGTACTTC. As protein: CASSLRAVGETQYF.